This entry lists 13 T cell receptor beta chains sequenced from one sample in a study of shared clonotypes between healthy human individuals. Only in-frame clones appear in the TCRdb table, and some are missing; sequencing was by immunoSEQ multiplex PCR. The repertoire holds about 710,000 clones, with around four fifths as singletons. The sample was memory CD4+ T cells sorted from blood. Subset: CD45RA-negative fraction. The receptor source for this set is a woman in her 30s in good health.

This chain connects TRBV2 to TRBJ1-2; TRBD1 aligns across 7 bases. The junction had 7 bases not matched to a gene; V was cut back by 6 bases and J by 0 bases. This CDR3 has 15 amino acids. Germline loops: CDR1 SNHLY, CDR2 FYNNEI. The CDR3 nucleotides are TGTGCCAGCAGGGCCGTGGACAGGACTAACTATGGCTACACCTTC. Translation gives CASRAVDRTNYGYTF.

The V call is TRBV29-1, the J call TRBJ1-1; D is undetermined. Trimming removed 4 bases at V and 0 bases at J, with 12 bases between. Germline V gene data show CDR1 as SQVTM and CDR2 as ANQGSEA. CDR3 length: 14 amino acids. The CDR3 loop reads CSVGPRNLNTEAFF. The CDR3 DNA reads TGCAGCGTTGGCCCCCGGAACTTGAACACTGAAGCTTTCTTT.

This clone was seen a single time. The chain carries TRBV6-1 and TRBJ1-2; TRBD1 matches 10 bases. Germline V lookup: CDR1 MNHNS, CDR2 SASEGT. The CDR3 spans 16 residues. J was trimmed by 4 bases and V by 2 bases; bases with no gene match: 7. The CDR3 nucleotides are TGTGCCAGCAGTGAAATGACAGGGGGCGTTGGCTATGGCTACACCTTC. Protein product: CASSEMTGGVGYGYTF.

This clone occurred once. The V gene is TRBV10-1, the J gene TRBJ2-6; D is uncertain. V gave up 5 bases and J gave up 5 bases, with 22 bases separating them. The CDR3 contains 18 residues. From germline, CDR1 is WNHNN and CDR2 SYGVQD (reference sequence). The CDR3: CASSTAMIAQSRANVLTF. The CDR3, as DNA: TGCGCCAGCAGTACGGCTATGATCGCACAAAGTCGGGCCAACGTCCTGACTTTC.

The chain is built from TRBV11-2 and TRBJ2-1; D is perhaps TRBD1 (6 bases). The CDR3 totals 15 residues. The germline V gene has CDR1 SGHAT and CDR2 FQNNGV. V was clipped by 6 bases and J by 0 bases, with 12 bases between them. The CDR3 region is CASRQTGSSYNEQFF. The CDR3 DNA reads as TGTGCCAGCAGACAAACAGGGAGCTCCTACAATGAGCAGTTCTTC.

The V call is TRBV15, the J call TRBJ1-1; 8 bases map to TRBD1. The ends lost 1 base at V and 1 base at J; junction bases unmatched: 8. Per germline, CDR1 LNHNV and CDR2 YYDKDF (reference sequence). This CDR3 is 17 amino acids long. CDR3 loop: CATSRAYRGRENTEAFF. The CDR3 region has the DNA TGTGCCACCAGCAGAGCTTACAGGGGGAGAGAGAACACTGAAGCTTTCTTT.

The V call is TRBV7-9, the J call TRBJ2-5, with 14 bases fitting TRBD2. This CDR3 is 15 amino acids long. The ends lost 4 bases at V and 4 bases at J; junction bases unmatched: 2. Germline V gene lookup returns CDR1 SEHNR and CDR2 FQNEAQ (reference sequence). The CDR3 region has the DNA TGTGCCAGCAGCTCGGGACTAGCGGGAGCAGAGACCCAGTACTTC. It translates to CASSSGLAGAETQYF.

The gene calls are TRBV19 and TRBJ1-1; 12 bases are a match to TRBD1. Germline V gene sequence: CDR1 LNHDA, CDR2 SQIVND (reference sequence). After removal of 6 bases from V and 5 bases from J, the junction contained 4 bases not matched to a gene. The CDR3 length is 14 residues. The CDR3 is CASSLGQGATEAFF. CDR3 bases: TGTGCCAGTAGCCTGGGACAGGGGGCGACTGAAGCTTTCTTT.

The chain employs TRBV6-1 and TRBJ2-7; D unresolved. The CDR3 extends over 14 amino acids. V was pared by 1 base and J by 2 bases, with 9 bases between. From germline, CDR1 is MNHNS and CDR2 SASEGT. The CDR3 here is CASSEELGAYEQYF. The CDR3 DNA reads TGTGCCAGCAGTGAAGAACTGGGCGCCTACGAGCAGTACTTC.

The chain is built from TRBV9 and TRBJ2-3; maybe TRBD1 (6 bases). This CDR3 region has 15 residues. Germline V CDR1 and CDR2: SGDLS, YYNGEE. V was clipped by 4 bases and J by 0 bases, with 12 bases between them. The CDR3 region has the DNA TGTGCCAGCAGCCCAGGGACATCTAGCACAGATACGCAGTATTTT. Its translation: CASSPGTSSTDTQYF.

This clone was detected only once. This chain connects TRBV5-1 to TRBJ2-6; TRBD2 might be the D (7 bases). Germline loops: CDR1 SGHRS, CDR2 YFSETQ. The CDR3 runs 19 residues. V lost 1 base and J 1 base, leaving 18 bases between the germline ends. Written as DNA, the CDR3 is TGCGCCAGCAGCTTGAAAATATCGGGGGGCAGTTCTGGGGCCAACGTCCTGACTTTC. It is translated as CASSLKISGGSSGANVLTF.

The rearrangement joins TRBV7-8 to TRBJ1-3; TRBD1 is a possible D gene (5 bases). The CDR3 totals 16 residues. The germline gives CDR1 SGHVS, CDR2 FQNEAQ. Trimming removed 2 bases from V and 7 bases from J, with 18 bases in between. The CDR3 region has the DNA TGTGCCAGCAGCTTATCGAACCGGGGCATTTTTAACACCATATATTTT. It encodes CASSLSNRGIFNTIYF.

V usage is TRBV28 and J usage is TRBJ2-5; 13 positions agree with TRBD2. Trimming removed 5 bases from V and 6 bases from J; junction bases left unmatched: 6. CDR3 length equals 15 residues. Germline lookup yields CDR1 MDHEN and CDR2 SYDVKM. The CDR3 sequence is CASSTRTSGRQTQYF. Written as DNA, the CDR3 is TGTGCCAGCAGTACCCGGACTAGCGGGAGACAGACCCAGTACTTC.